The 8 T cell receptor beta chains below all came from one sample that was sequenced in a study of blood T cell repertoires in COVID-19. Repertoires were generated with immunoSEQ multiplex PCR, while TCRdb's copy carries only in-frame clones and drops some. The sample yields about 170,000 clones, 65% to 90% seen once. The specimen sequenced was peripheral blood. These receptors were collected from a woman between 40 and 55 years old with COVID-19, enrolled during active disease.

This sequence joins TRBV7-9 and TRBJ2-7, with TRBD2 identical over 7 bases. V dropped 2 bases and J dropped 4; count of bases not matched to a gene: 8. The length of the CDR3 is 15 residues. CDR1 SEHNR and CDR2 FQNEAQ come from the germline V gene (reference sequence). In DNA form, the CDR3 reads TGTGCCAGCAGCTTAATGGCAGGGCGGGAGTACGAGCAGTACTTC. Protein: CASSLMAGREYEQYF.

The chain combines TRBV7-9 with TRBJ2-1; 9 positions match TRBD2. Per germline, CDR1 SEHNR and CDR2 FQNEAQ (reference sequence). This CDR3 is 17 amino acids long. V dropped 1 base and J dropped 3; count of bases not matched to a gene: 7. CDR3 sequence (DNA): TGTGCCAGCAGCTTAGGTTCACTAGCGGGCTTCTACAATGAGCAGTTCTTC. This gives the protein CASSLGSLAGFYNEQFF. Drawing the rest from reference TRBV7-9 and TRBJ2-1, the complete variable domain is DTGVSQNPRHKITKRGQNVTFRCDPISEHNRLYWYRQTLGQGPEFLTYFQNEAQLEKSRLLSDRFSAERPKGSFSTLEIQRTEQGDSAMYLCASSLGSLAGFYNEQFFGPGTRLTVL.

This clone was seen a handful of times. The rearrangement links TRBV11-2 to TRBJ2-3, with D unclear. V gave up 3 bases and J gave up 5 bases, with 9 bases separating them. Germline CDR1 SGHAT, CDR2 FQNNGV. The CDR3 is 13 amino acids. The CDR3 DNA reads TGTGCCAGCAGCTTCTGGGCTAAAGATACGCAGTATTTT. Translation: CASSFWAKDTQYF.

The chain combines TRBV6-1 with TRBJ1-2; tentative D call: TRBD1 (6 bases). Germline V CDR1 and CDR2: MNHNS, SASEGT. V lost 3 bases and J 6 bases, leaving 11 bases between the germline ends. There are 13 residues in the CDR3. CDR3 sequence reads: CASSDGTSHGYTF. The CDR3 region has the DNA TGTGCCAGCAGTGATGGGACAAGCCATGGCTACACCTTC.

The chain carries TRBV28 and TRBJ1-5, with D uncertain. Germline V gene lookup returns CDR1 MDHEN and CDR2 SYDVKM. There are 12 residues in the CDR3. V lost 5 bases to trimming and J lost 9 bases, with 11 bases between them. Written as DNA, the CDR3 is TGTGCCAGCAGTACCGGAGGACGGCCCCAGCATTTT. Translation: CASSTGGRPQHF.

The rearrangement joins TRBV6-2 or TRBV6-3 to TRBJ2-1; TRBD1 might be the D (6 bases). CDR3 length equals 15 residues. Trimming shortened V by 3 bases and J by 4 bases, and 13 bases separated the two germline ends. CDR1 and CDR2 from the germline V gene are MNHEY and SVGEGT. The CDR3 DNA is TGTGCCAGCAGTTATGCAGGGGTGACATACAATGAGCAGTTCTTC. It translates to CASSYAGVTYNEQFF.

V gene TRBV11-2 combines with J gene TRBJ2-3, with 7 bases fitting TRBD2. V was pared by 5 bases and J by 2 bases, with 4 bases of the junction left unmatched. The length of the CDR3 is 14 residues. Germline CDR1 and CDR2: SGHAT and FQNNGV. The CDR3 is CASSPSGVTDTQYF. CDR3 DNA sequence: TGTGCCAGCAGCCCAAGCGGGGTCACAGATACGCAGTATTTT.

V is TRBV20-1 and J is TRBJ2-1, with 7 bases that match TRBD2. CDR1 is DFQATT and CDR2 is SNEGSKA in the germline V gene (reference sequence). Unmatched junction bases numbered 8, after V lost 3 bases and J lost 12 bases. The CDR3 has 12 amino acids. The CDR3 DNA reads as TGCAGTGCTAGTGGCGGGGGAGGAAGGCAGTTCTTC. Translating it yields CSASGGGGRQFF.